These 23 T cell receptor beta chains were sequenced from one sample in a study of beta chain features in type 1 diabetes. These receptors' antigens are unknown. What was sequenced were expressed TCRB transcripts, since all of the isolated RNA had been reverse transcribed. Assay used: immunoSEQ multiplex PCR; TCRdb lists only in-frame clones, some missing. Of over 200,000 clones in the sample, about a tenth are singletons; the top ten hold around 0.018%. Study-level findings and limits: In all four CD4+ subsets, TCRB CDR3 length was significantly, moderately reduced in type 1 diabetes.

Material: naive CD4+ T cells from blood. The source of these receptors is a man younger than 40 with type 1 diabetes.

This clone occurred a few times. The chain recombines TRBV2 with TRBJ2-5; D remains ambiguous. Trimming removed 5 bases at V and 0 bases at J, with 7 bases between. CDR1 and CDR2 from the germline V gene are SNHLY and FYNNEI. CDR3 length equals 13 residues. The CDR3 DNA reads TGTGCCAGCAGTCCCTCCTACCAAGAGACCCAGTACTTC. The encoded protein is CASSPSYQETQYF.

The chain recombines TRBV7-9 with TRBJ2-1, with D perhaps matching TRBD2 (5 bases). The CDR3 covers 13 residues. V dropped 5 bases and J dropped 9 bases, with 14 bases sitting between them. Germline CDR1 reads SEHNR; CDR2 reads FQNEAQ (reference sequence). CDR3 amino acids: CASSLLEGTEQFF. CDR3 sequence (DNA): TGTGCCAGCAGCCTACTAGAGGGTACTGAGCAGTTCTTC.

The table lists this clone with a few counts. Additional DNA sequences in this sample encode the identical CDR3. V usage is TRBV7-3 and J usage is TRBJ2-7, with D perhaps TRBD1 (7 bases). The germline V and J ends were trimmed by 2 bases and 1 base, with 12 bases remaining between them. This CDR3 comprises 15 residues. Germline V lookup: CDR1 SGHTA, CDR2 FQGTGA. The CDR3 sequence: CASSLSGGSSYEQYF. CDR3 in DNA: TGTGCCAGCAGCTTATCAGGGGGGTCTTCCTACGAGCAGTACTTC.

In DNA form, the CDR3 reads TGTGCCAGCCTTCGGACAGGGAGGGACTATGGCTACACCTTC. It specifies CASLRTGRDYGYTF. The chain recombines TRBV25-1 with TRBJ1-2, with TRBD1 matching over 8 bases. Trimming cost V 8 bases and J 3 bases; bases outside gene matches: 8. The CDR3 is 14 residues long. CDR1 MGHDK and CDR2 SYGVNS come from the germline V gene.

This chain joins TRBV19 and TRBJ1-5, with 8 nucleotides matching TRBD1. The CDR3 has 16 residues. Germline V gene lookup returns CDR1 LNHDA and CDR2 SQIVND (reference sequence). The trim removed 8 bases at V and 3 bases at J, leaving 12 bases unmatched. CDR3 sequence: CASSSTGEGFNQPQHF. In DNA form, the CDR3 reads TGTGCCAGTTCCTCGACAGGGGAGGGCTTCAATCAGCCCCAGCATTTT.

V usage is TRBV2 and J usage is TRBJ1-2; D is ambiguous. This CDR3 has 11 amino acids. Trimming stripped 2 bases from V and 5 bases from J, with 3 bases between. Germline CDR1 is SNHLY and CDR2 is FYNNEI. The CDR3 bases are TGTGCCAGCAGTGAACATTATGGCTACACCTTC. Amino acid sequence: CASSEHYGYTF.

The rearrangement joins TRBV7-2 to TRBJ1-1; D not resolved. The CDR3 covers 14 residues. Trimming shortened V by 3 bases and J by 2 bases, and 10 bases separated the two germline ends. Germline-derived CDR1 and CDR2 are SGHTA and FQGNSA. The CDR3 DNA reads TGTGCCAGCAGCTTGCGGAGGGCTAACACTGAAGCTTTCTTT. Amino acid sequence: CASSLRRANTEAFF.

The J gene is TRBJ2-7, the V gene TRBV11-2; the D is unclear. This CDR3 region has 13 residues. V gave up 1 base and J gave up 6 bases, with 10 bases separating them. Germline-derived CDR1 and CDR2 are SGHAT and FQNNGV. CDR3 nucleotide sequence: TGTGCCAGCAGCTTAGCCCGAGCAACCGAGCAGTACTTC. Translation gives CASSLARATEQYF.

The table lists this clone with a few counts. The CDR3 nucleotides are TGTGCCAGCAGCGGTGGGGGGACCCAGCCCCAGCATTTT. It translates to CASSGGGTQPQHF. The chain employs TRBV7-6 and TRBJ1-5, with D tentatively TRBD1 (5 bases). Trimming removed 5 bases from V and 7 bases from J, with 12 bases in between. The CDR3 extends over 13 amino acids. CDR1 and CDR2 (germline): SGHVS, FNYEAQ.

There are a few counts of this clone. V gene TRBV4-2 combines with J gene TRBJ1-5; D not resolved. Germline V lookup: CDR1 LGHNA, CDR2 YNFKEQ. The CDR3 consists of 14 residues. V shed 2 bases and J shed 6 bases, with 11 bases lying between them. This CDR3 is CASSQNTRSQPQHF. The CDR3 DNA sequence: TGTGCCAGCAGCCAAAATACGAGAAGTCAGCCCCAGCATTTT.

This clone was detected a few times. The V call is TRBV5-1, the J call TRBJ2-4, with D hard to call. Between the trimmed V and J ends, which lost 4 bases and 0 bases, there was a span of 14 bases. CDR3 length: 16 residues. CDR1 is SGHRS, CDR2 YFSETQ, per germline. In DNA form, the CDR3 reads TGCGCCAGCAGCCCTACGACTTCACTAGCCAAAAACATTCAGTACTTC. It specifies CASSPTTSLAKNIQYF.

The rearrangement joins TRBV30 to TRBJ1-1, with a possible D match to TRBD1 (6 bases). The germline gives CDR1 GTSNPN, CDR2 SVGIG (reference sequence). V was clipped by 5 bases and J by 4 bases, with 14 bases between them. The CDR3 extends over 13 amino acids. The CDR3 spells CAWEGGQRTEAFF. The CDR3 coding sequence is TGTGCCTGGGAGGGGGGGCAGCGCACTGAAGCTTTCTTT.

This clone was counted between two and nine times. The CDR3 region is CASSKLGGKVDEAFF. For the CDR3, the DNA is TGTGCCAGCAGCAAACTCGGGGGAAAGGTTGATGAAGCTTTCTTT. The chain links TRBV21-1 to TRBJ1-1. TRBV21-1 is designated a pseudogene. This CDR3 comprises 15 residues.

This chain's CDR3 is CASSFPGQGGETQYF. The CDR3 DNA reads as TGTGCCAGCAGTTTTCCGGGACAGGGGGGTGAGACCCAGTACTTC. This chain connects TRBV5-6 to TRBJ2-5, with 11 bases lining up with TRBD1. This CDR3 spans 15 amino acids. Germline V gene lookup returns CDR1 SGHDT and CDR2 YYEEEE. V shed 5 bases, J shed 5 bases, and the junction held 8 bases outside the gene matches.

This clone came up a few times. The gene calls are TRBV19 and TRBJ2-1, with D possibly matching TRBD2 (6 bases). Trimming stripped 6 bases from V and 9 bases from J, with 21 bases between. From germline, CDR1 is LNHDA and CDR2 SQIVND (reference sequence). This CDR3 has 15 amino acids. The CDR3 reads CASRNIRGGRGEQFF. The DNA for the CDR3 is TGTGCCAGTAGAAACATCCGGGGAGGACGTGGTGAGCAGTTCTTC. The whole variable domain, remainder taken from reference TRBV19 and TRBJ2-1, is DGGITQSPKYLFRKEGQNVTLSCEQNLNHDAMYWYRQDPGQGLRLIYYSQIVNDFQKGDIAEGYSVSREKKESFPLTVTSAQKNPTAFYLCASRNIRGGRGEQFFGPGTRLTVL.

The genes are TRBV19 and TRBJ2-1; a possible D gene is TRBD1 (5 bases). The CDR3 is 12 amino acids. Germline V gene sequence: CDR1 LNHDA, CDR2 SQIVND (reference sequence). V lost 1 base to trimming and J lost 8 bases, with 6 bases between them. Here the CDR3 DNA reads TGTGCCAGTAGTATAGGGGGCGATGAGCAGTTCTTC. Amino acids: CASSIGGDEQFF.

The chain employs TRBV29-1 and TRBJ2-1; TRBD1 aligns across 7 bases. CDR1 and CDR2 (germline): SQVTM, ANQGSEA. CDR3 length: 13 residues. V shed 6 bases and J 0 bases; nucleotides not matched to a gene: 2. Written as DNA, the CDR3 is TGCAGCGTGGGGACAGACTCCTACAATGAGCAGTTCTTC. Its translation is CSVGTDSYNEQFF.

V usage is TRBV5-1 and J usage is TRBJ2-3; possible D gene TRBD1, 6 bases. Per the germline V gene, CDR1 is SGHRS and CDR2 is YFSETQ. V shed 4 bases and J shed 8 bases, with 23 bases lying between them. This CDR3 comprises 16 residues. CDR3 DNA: TGCGCCAGCAGCCCGGACAGCCACGTTATGGCCTCTACGCAGTATTTT. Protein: CASSPDSHVMASTQYF.

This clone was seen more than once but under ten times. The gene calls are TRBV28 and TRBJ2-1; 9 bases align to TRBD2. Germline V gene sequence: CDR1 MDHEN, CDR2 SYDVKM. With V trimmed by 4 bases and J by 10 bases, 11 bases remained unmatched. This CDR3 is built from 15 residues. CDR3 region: CASSSGTSPSEEQFF. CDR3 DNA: TGTGCCAGCAGTTCTGGGACTAGCCCCTCGGAGGAGCAGTTCTTC.

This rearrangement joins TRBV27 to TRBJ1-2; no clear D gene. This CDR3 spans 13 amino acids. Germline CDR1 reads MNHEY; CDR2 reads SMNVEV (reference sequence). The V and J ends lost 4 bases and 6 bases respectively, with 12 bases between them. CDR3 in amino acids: CASSYDTRDGYTF. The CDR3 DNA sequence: TGTGCCAGCAGTTACGACACTAGGGATGGCTACACCTTC.

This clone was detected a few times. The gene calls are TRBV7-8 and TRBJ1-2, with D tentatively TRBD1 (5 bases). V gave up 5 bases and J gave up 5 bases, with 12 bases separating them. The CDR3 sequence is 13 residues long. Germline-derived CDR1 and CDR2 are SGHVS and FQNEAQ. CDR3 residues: CASSPGGVYGYTF. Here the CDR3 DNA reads TGTGCCAGCAGCCCCGGAGGGGTATATGGCTACACCTTC. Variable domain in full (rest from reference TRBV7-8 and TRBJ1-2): GAGVSQSPRYKVAKRGQDVALRCDPISGHVSLFWYQQALGQGPEFLTYFQNEAQLDKSGLPSDRFFAERPEGSVSTLKIQRTQQEDSAVYLCASSPGGVYGYTFGSGTRLTVV.

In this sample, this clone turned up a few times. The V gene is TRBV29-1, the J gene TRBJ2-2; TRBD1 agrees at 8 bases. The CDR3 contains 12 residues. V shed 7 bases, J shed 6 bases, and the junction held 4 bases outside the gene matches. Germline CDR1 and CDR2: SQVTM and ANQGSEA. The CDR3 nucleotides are TGCAGCGCTGACAGGGGCCCCGGGGAGCTGTTTTTT. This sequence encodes CSADRGPGELFF.

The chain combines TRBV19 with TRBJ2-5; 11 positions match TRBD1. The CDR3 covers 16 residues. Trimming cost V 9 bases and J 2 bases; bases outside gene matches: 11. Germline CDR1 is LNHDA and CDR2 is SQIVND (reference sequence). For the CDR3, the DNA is TGTGCCAGCATGGACAGGGGGCGTTTGGGTCAAGAGACCCAGTACTTC. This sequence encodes CASMDRGRLGQETQYF.